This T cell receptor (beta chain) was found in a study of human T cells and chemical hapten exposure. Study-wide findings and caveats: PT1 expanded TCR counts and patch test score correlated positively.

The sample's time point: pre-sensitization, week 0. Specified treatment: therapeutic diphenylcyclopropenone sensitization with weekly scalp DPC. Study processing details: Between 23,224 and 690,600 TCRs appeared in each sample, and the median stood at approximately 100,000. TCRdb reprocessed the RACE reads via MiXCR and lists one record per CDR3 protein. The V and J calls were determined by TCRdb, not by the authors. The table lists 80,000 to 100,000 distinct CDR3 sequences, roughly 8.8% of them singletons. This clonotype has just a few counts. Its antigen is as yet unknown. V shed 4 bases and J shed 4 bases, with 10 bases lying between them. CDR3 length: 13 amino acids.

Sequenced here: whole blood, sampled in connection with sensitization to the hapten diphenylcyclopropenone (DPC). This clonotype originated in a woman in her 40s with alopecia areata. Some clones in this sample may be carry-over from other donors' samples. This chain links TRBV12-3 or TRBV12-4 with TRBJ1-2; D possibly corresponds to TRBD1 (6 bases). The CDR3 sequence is CASSSTGAYGYTF. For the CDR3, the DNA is TGTGCCAGCAGTTCGACAGGCGCCTATGGCTACACCTTC.